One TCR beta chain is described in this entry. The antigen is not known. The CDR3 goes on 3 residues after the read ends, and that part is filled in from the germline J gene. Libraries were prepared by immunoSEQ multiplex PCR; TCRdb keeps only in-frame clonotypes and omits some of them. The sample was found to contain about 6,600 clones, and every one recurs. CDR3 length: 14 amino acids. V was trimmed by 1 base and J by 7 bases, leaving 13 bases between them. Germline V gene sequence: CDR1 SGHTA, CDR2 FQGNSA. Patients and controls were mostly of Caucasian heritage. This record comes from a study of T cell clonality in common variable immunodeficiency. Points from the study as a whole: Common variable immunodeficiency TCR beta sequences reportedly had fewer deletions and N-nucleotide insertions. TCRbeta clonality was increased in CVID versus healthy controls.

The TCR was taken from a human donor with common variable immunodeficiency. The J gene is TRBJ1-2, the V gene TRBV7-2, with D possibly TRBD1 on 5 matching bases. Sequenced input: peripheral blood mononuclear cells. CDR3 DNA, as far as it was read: TGTGCCAGCAGCTTAGAGGGACTGCTTGGTGGC. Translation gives CASSLEGLLGG. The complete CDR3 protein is CASSLEGLLGGYTF.